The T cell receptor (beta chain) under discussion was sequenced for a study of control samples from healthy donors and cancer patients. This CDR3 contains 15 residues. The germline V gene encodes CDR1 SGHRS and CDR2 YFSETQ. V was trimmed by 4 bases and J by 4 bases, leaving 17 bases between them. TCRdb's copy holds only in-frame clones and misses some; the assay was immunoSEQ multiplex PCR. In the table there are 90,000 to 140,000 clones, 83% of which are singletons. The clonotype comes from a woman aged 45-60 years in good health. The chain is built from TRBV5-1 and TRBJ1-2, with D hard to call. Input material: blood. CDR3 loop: CASSPGEALGYGYTF. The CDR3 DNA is TGCGCCAGCAGCCCCGGAGAGGCCCTTGGCTATGGCTACACCTTC.